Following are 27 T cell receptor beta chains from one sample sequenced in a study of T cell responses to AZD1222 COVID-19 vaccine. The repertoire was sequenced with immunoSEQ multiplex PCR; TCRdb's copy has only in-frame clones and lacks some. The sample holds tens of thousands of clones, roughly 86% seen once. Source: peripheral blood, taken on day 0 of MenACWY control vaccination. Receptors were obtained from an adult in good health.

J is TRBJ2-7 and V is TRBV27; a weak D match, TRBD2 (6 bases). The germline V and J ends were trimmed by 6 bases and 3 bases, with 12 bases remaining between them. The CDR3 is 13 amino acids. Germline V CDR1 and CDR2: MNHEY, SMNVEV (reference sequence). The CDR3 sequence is CASRRGSSYEQYF. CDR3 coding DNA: TGTGCCAGCAGGCGGGGTTCTAGCTACGAGCAGTACTTC.

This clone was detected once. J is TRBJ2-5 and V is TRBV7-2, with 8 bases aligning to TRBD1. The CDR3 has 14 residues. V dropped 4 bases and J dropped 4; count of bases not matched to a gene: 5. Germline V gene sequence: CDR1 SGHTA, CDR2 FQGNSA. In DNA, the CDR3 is TGTGCCAGCAGCTCTCAGACAGGGGTAGAGACCCAGTACTTC. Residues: CASSSQTGVETQYF. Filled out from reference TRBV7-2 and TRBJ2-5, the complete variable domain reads GAGVSQSPSNKVTEKGKDVELRCDPISGHTALYWYRQSLGQGLEFLIYFQGNSAPDKSGLPSDRFSAERTGGSVSTLTIQRTQQEDSAVYLCASSSQTGVETQYFGPGTRLLVL.

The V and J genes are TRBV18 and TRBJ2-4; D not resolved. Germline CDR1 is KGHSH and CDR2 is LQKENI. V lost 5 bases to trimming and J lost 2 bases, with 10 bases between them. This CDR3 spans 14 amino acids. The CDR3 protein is CASSYGQPKNIQYF. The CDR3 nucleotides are TGTGCCAGCTCATACGGTCAGCCCAAAAACATTCAGTACTTC.

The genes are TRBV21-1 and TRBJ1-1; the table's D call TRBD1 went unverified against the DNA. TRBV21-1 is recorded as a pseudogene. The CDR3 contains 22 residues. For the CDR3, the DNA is TGTGCCAGCAGCAACAATAGAGGAAACAGGGGGCAAACGGGAGGTGTGAACACTGAAGCTTTCTTT. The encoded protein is CASSNNRGNRGQTGGVNTEAFF.

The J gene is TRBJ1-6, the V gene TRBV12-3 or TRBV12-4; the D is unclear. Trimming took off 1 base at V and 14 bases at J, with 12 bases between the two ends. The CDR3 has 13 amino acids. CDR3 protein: CASSLDGESTLHF. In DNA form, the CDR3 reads TGTGCCAGCAGTTTAGACGGGGAAAGTACCCTCCACTTT.

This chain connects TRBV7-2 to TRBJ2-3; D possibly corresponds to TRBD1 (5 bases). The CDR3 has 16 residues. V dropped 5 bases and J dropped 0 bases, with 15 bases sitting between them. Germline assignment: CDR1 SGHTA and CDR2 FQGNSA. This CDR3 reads CASSLRQSPSTDTQYF. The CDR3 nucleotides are TGTGCCAGCAGCCTCCGACAGTCCCCTAGCACAGATACGCAGTATTTT.

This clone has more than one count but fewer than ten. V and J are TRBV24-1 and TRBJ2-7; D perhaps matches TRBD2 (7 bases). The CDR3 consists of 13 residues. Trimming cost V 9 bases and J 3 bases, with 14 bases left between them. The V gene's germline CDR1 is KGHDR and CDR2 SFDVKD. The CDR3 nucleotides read TGTGCCACCGAGGGGGGGGAGAGCTACGAGCAGTACTTC. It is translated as CATEGGESYEQYF.

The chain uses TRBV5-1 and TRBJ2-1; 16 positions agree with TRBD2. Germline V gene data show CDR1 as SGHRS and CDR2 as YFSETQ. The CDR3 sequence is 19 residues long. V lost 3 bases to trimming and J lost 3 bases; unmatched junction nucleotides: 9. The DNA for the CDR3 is TGCGCCAGCAGCTCTGGGACTAGCGGGGGGGCCAGACTCTACAATGAGCAGTTCTTC. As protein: CASSSGTSGGARLYNEQFF.

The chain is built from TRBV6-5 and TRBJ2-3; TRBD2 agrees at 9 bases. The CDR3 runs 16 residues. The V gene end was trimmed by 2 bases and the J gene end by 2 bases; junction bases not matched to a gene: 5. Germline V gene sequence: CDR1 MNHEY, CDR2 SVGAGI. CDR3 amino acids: CASSYPRLADTDTQYF. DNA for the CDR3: TGTGCCAGCAGTTACCCGCGACTAGCGGACACAGATACGCAGTATTTT.

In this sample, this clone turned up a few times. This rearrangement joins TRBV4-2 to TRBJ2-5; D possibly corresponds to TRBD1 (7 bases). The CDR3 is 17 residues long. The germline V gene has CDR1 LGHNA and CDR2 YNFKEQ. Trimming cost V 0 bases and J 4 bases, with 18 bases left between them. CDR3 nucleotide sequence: TGTGCCAGCAGCCAAGATCCCGGGCAGGGGGGTCGAGAGACCCAGTACTTC. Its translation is CASSQDPGQGGRETQYF.

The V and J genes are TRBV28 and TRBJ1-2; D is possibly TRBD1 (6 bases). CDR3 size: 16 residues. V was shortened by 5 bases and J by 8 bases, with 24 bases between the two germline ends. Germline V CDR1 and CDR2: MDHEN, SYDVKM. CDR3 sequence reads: CASSSPPGTKNVGYTF. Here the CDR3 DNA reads TGTGCCAGCAGTAGCCCTCCCGGGACAAAGAACGTCGGCTACACCTTC.

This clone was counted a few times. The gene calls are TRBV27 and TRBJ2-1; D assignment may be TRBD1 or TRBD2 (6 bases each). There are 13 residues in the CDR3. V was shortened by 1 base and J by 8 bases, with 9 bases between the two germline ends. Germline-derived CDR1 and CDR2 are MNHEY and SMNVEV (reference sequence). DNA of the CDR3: TGTGCCAGCAGTTTATTGGGGGGCGATGAGCAGTTCTTC. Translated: CASSLLGGDEQFF.

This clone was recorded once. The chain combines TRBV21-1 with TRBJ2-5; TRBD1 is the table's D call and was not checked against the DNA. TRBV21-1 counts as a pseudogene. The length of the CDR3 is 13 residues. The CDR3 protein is CASSKGRRGTQYF. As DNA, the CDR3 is TGTGCCAGCAGCAAAGGACGCAGGGGGACCCAGTACTTC.

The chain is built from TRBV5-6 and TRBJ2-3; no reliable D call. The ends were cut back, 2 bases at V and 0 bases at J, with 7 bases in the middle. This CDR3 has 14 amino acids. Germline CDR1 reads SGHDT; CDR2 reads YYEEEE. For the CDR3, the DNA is TGTGCCAGCAGCTTCGAGGCTAGCACAGATACGCAGTATTTT. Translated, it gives CASSFEASTDTQYF.

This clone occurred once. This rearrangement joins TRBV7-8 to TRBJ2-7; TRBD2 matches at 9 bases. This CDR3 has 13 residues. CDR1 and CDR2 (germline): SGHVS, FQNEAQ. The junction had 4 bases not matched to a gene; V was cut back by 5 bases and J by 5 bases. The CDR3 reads CASSHSGGNEQYF. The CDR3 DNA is TGTGCCAGCAGCCATAGCGGGGGAAACGAGCAGTACTTC.

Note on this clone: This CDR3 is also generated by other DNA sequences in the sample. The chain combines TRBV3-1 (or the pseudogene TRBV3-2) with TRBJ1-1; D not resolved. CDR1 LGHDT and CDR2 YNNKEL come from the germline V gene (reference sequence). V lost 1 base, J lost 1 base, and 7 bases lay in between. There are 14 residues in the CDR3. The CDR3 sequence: CASSQVEGNTEAFF. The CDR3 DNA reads TGTGCCAGCAGCCAAGTCGAGGGGAACACTGAAGCTTTCTTT.

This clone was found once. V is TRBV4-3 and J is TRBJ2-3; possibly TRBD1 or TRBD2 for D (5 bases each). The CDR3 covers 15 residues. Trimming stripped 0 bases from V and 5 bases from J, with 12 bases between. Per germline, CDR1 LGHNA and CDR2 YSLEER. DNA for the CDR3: TGCGCCAGCAGCCAAGAACTAGTTGGGGGAGATACGCAGTATTTT. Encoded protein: CASSQELVGGDTQYF.

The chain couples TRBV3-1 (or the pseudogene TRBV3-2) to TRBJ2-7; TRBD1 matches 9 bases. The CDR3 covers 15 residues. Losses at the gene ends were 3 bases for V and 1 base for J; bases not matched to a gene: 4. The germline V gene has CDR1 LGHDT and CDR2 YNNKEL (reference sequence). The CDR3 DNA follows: TGTGCCAGCAGCCATCCGGGGACAGGGTCCTACGAGCAGTACTTC. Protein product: CASSHPGTGSYEQYF.

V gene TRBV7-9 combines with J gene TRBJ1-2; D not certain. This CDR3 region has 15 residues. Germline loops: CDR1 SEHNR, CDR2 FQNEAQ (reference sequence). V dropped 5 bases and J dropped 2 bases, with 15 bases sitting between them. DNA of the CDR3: TGTGCCAGCAGCCCCCGGACGGACGCCAACTATGGCTACACCTTC. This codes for CASSPRTDANYGYTF.

CDR3 nucleotide sequence: TGTGCCAGCTCACAGGGATACGAGACCCAGTACTTC. The encoded protein is CASSQGYETQYF. The J gene is TRBJ2-5, the V gene TRBV18; D gene uncertain. The CDR3 is 12 amino acids. CDR1 is KGHSH, CDR2 LQKENI, per germline. With 4 bases removed from V and 5 bases from J, the gap between germline ends came to 8 bases. The full variable domain, rest sourced from reference TRBV18 and TRBJ2-5, is NAGVMQNPRHLVRRRGQEARLRCSPMKGHSHVYWYRQLPEEGLKFMVYLQKENIIDESGMPKERFSAEFPKEGPSILRIQQVVRGDSAAYFCASSQGYETQYFGPGTRLLVL.

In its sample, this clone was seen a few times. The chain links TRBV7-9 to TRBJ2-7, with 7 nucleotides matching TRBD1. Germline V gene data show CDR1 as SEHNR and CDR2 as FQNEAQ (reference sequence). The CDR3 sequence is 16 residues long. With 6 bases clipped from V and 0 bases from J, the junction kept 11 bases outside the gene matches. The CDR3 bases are TGTGCCAGCAGTTCGGAAAGGACAGGCCTCTCCTACGAGCAGTACTTC. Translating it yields CASSSERTGLSYEQYF.

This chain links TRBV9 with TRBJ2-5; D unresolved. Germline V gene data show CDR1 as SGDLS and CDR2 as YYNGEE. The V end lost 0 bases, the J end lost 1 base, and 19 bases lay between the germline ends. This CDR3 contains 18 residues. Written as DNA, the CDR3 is TGTGCCAGCAGCGTAGGGGCAGGTAGAGTCGGCAGCCAAGAGACCCAGTACTTC. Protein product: CASSVGAGRVGSQETQYF.

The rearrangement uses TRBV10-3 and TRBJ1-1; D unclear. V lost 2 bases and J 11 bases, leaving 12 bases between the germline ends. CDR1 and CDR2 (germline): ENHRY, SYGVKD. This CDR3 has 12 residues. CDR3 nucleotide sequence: TGTGCCATCAGTGAGGACTTTACGGGGGCTTTCTTT. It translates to CAISEDFTGAFF.

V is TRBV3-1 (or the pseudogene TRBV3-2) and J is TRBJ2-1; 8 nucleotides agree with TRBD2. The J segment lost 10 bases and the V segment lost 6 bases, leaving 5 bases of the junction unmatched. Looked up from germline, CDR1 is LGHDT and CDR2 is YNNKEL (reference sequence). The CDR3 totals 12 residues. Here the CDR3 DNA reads TGTGCCAGCAGTCACGCGGGGGGCGAGCAGTTCTTC. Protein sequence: CASSHAGGEQFF.

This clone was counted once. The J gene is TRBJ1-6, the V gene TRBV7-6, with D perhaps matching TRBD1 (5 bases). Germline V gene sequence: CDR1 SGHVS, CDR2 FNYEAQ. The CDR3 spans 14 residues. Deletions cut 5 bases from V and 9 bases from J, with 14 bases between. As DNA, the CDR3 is TGTGCCAGCAGCCAAGGGACGGGAATTTCACCCCTCCACTTT. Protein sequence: CASSQGTGISPLHF.

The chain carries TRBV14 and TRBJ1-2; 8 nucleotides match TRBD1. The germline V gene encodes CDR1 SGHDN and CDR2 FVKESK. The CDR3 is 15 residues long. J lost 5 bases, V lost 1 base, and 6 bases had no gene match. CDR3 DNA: TGTGCCAGCAGCCAAGCCCTCGGACAGGGATATGGCTACACCTTC. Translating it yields CASSQALGQGYGYTF.

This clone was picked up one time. The CDR3 region has the DNA TGTGCCAGCAGTTTACACGGCCGAAACTATGGCTACACCTTC. Protein product: CASSLHGRNYGYTF. The chain couples TRBV28 to TRBJ1-2; D is undetermined. Trimming took off 2 bases at V and 2 bases at J, with 9 bases between the two ends. CDR1 is MDHEN, CDR2 SYDVKM, per germline. The CDR3 totals 14 residues.